What follows are 17 T cell receptor beta chains derived from one specimen sequenced in a study of T cells after yellow fever vaccination. MiXCR was run by TCRdb on the 5' RACE reads, yielding one entry per CDR3 protein. The sample consists of some 500,000 distinct CDR3 sequences, about 13% of them appearing once. The specimen comprised PBMCs, sampled on the day of the yellow fever booster vaccination. The receptors come from a man in his thirties or forties who received the YFV17D yellow fever vaccine.

The rearrangement links TRBV9 to TRBJ2-7, with a weak D call TRBD1 (5 bases). Germline assignment: CDR1 SGDLS and CDR2 YYNGEE. The CDR3 has 14 amino acids. Deletions cut 0 bases from V and 2 bases from J, with 9 bases between. Here the CDR3 DNA reads TGTGCCAGCAGCGTAGATGCAGGGCCCTACGAGCAGTACTTC. Its translation is CASSVDAGPYEQYF.

In DNA, the CDR3 is TGTGCCAGCAGCTCCGTTGGAGGGACCCAGTACTTC. Protein product: CASSSVGGTQYF. This sequence joins TRBV11-2 and TRBJ2-5; weak D call: TRBD2 (5 bases). Germline lookup yields CDR1 SGHAT and CDR2 FQNNGV. The V end lost 4 bases, the J end lost 7 bases, and 10 bases lay between the germline ends. The CDR3 covers 12 residues.

This clonotype was observed a few times. The chain combines TRBV10-2 with TRBJ2-7; D tentatively reads TRBD1 or TRBD2 (5 bases each). Trimming took off 7 bases at V and 6 bases at J, with 13 bases between the two ends. CDR1 WSHSY and CDR2 SAAADI come from the germline V gene. The CDR3 consists of 12 residues. The CDR3 is CASTGTSGEQYF. The CDR3 DNA reads TGCGCCAGCACCGGGACCTCGGGCGAGCAGTACTTC.

The chain couples TRBV5-1 to TRBJ2-3, with D perhaps matching TRBD2 (5 bases). V lost 5 bases, J lost 2 bases, and 12 bases lay in between. In germline, CDR1 is SGHRS, CDR2 YFSETQ. The CDR3 length is 14 residues. CDR3 sequence (DNA): TGCGCCAGCAGTTCGGCTAGCCTCACAGATACGCAGTATTTT. It translates to CASSSASLTDTQYF.

The rearrangement joins TRBV28 to TRBJ2-2; 8 nucleotides align to TRBD1. Germline V gene data show CDR1 as MDHEN and CDR2 as SYDVKM. V lost 10 bases and J lost 8; bases outside the gene matches: 9. The CDR3 runs 13 residues. CDR3 amino acids: CATNDRGNGELFF. The CDR3 DNA reads as TGTGCCACTAACGACAGGGGAAATGGGGAGCTGTTTTTT.

This clonotype was seen a few times. This chain links TRBV5-1 with TRBJ2-3; D is undetermined. Trimming removed 4 bases from V and 1 base from J, with 10 bases in between. Germline V gives CDR1 SGHRS, CDR2 YFSETQ. The CDR3 consists of 14 residues. In DNA, the CDR3 is TGCGCCAGCAGCCCCTTGGTCGGCACAGATACGCAGTATTTT. Its translation: CASSPLVGTDTQYF.

This clonotype was counted between two and nine times. The J gene is TRBJ1-5, the V gene TRBV7-2, with 8 bases lining up with TRBD1. V lost 1 base, J lost 7 bases, and 6 bases stayed unmatched. The CDR3 loop spans 15 amino acids. Germline V gene data show CDR1 as SGHTA and CDR2 as FQGNSA. This CDR3 reads CASSLETGESQPQHF. Written as DNA, the CDR3 is TGTGCCAGCAGCTTAGAGACAGGGGAATCCCAGCCCCAGCATTTT. Drawing the rest from reference TRBV7-2 and TRBJ1-5, the complete variable domain is GAGVSQSPSNKVTEKGKDVELRCDPISGHTALYWYRQSLGQGLEFLIYFQGNSAPDKSGLPSDRFSAERTGGSVSTLTIQRTQQEDSAVYLCASSLETGESQPQHFGDGTRLSIL.

The sample holds a few counts of this clonotype. This sequence joins TRBV15 and TRBJ2-7; D uncertain. V gave up 1 base and J gave up 3 bases, with 4 bases separating them. Germline assignment: CDR1 LNHNV and CDR2 YYDKDF (reference sequence). The CDR3 loop spans 12 amino acids. The chain's CDR3 is CATSRGYYEQYF. The CDR3 bases are TGTGCCACCAGCAGAGGTTACTACGAGCAGTACTTC. The whole variable domain, filled in from reference TRBV15 and TRBJ2-7, reads DAMVIQNPRYQVTQFGKPVTLSCSQTLNHNVMYWYQQKSSQAPKLLFHYYDKDFNNEADTPDNFQSRRPNTSFCFLDIRSPGLGDTAMYLCATSRGYYEQYFGPGTRLTVT.

This clonotype has a count of ten or more. The J gene is TRBJ2-3, the V gene TRBV7-9, with unresolved D. Germline V CDR1 and CDR2: SEHNR, FQNEAQ (reference sequence). Trimming took 5 bases from V and 1 from J, leaving 10 bases between them. This CDR3 contains 14 residues. In DNA form, the CDR3 reads TGTGCCAGCAGCGACCTCCTGGGCACAGATACGCAGTATTTT. Translated, it gives CASSDLLGTDTQYF. The full variable domain, in which reference TRBV7-9 and TRBJ2-3 provide the parts outside the CDR3, is DTGVSQNPRHKITKRGQNVTFRCDPISEHNRLYWYRQTLGQGPEFLTYFQNEAQLEKSRLLSDRFSAERPKGSFSTLEIQRTEQGDSAMYLCASSDLLGTDTQYFGPGTRLTVL.

This clonotype was picked up a small number of times. The chain links TRBV15 to TRBJ2-7, with D possibly matching TRBD1 (7 bases). Between the trimmed V and J ends, which lost 2 bases and 4 bases, there was a span of 12 bases. The CDR3 consists of 14 residues. The germline V gene has CDR1 LNHNV and CDR2 YYDKDF (reference sequence). Here the CDR3 DNA reads TGTGCCACCAGCAGACAACAGGGGACTTACGAGCAGTACTTC. Its translation is CATSRQQGTYEQYF.

As concerns this clonotype: Germline is not matched at one junction end, which may reflect a read error. This chain links TRBV6-5 with TRBJ1-5; possibly TRBD1 for D (6 bases). The CDR3 contains 14 residues. In germline, CDR1 is MNHEY, CDR2 SVGAGI. CDR3 nucleotides: TGTGCCAGCAGCCCCGGACAGCGCAATCAACCCCAGCATTTT. This gives the protein CASSPGQRNQPQHF.

The rearrangement uses TRBV14 and TRBJ2-7, with a weak D call TRBD2 (5 bases). Germline CDR1 SGHDN, CDR2 FVKESK. The V end was cut by 1 base, the J end by 5 bases, with 9 bases between. The CDR3 has 13 residues. CDR3 protein: CASSQVHGNEQYF. The CDR3 nucleotides read TGTGCCAGCAGCCAAGTTCACGGGAACGAGCAGTACTTC.

This clonotype was observed a handful of times. The J gene is TRBJ2-7, the V gene TRBV29-1, with 10 positions matching TRBD1. The CDR3 spans 13 residues. V lost 5 bases, J lost 4 bases, and 5 bases stayed unmatched. Per the germline V gene, CDR1 is SQVTM and CDR2 is ANQGSEA. The DNA for the CDR3 is TGCAGCGTTAAAGGACAGGGGGTTTACGAGCAGTACTTC. Translating it yields CSVKGQGVYEQYF.

This clonotype has more than one count but fewer than ten. This sequence joins TRBV25-1 and TRBJ1-2; 7 bases agree with TRBD1. V shed 2 bases, J shed 2 bases, and the junction held 2 bases outside the gene matches. CDR1 is MGHDK and CDR2 is SYGVNS in the germline V gene. This CDR3 has 14 amino acids. The DNA of the CDR3 is TGTGCCAGCAGTGAAGGAGGGGGCAACTATGGCTACACCTTC. It translates to CASSEGGGNYGYTF.

The CDR3 DNA is TGTGCCAGCAGTTTATTACTCTCTGGAAACACCATATATTTT. Amino acids: CASSLLLSGNTIYF. The chain carries TRBV12-3 or TRBV12-4 and TRBJ1-3, with D hard to call. V was trimmed by 2 bases and J by 0 bases, leaving 5 bases between them. The CDR3 totals 14 residues.

This rearrangement joins TRBV30 to TRBJ2-1; 11 nucleotides align to TRBD2. The germline CDR1 and CDR2 sequences are GTSNPN and SVGIG (reference sequence). This CDR3 is 15 amino acids long. The trim removed 0 bases at V and 6 bases at J, leaving 4 bases unmatched. CDR3 sequence (DNA): TGTGCCTGGAGTGTACGACTAGCGGGATCCAATGAGCAGTTCTTC. Translated, it gives CAWSVRLAGSNEQFF.

The chain recombines TRBV15 with TRBJ2-2; 8 bases match TRBD1. This CDR3 has 14 amino acids. The germline gives CDR1 LNHNV, CDR2 YYDKDF (reference sequence). Unmatched junction bases numbered 8, after V lost 6 bases and J lost 8 bases. The CDR3 region has the DNA TGTGCCACCAGTGTAAGCAGGGGGCCTGGGGAGCTGTTTTTT. Translating it yields CATSVSRGPGELFF. Based on the CDR3 plus reference TRBV15 and TRBJ2-2, the full variable domain is DAMVIQNPRYQVTQFGKPVTLSCSQTLNHNVMYWYQQKSSQAPKLLFHYYDKDFNNEADTPDNFQSRRPNTSFCFLDIRSPGLGDTAMYLCATSVSRGPGELFFGEGSRLTVL.